This T cell receptor (beta chain) was documented in a study of breast tumors, draining lymph nodes, adjacent tissues (dated by TCRdb to the mid-2010s). Background for the entire study: Breast cancer patients provided tumor, adjacent nontumor tissue and axillary lymph nodes, and the study compared the TCR beta repertoires across these three sources. The study aimed to assess the relationships and possible T-cell exchange between tumor, surrounding tissue and draining lymph node repertoires in human breast cancer. General findings and caveats noted by the study authors: The data were considered consistent with most tumor T cells being derived from the lymph node and subsequently expanding within tumor tissue. Tumor and nontumor tissue repertoires were significantly more similar in luminal-like than in basal-like breast cancer. Tumors showed preferential V and J gene usage, and their T-cell repertoire diversity fell below that of lymph nodes yet above that of nontumor tissue. The conclusion that tumor T cells originate in lymph nodes was framed as consistent with a hypothesis rather than directly demonstrated.

V loses 6 bases of germline sequence and J loses 8 bases, and the interval between the two ends is 14 bases. Per the germline V gene (reference sequence), DFQATT is the CDR1 and SNEGSKA is the CDR2. The CDR3 runs 12 residues from the cysteine to the phenylalanine. Left in the record is the CDR3 DNA by itself, 36 bases read in frame from the first base. To note about this clonotype: Its antigen is unknown. No much larger clone exists at a distance of one base, and base qualities are not known.

The axillary draining lymph nodes of breast cancer patients were the source of the lymph node samples. Instrument on record: Illumina HiSeq 2000. TCR beta chain libraries were generated through multiplex PCR amplification. High-throughput sequencing was used to analyze the amplified TCR beta chain products. TCRdb itself trimmed the public reads at Q25 with fastp, ran MiXCR and retained productive beta chains. Rows with one shared CDR3 protein collapse into an entry with the most common genes and DNA. This sample is represented by some 100,000 distinct CDR3 sequences; 21% of them were singletons. The biggest ten clones account for roughly 1.3% of the sample.

The chain is encoded by TRBV20-1 joined to TRBJ2-1; the D gene is perhaps TRBD2, on 5 matching bases. This TCR derives from a female donor with breast cancer. Some clones in this sample may be carry-over from other donors' samples. The sequenced sample was axillary lymph node tissue. Read as DNA, the sequence is TGCAGTGCGCTACGGGGTGGGGATGAGCAGTTCTTC. The translation is CSALRGGDEQFF.